The clone carrying this T cell receptor (beta chain) occurred a few times. Its antigen remains unidentified. V lost 2 bases, J lost 6 bases, and 12 bases stayed unmatched. Germline V gene lookup returns CDR1 SGHVT and CDR2 SQSDAQ. This CDR3 spans 17 amino acids. Assay: immunoSEQ multiplex PCR; the TCRdb copy retains only in-frame clones and omits some. This sample has 6,500 to 8,500 clones; 82% occur once, and the top ten carry roughly 6.8%. These data originate in a study of chemoradiotherapy in HPV16-positive cancers. Overall study results and limits: HPV-responsive T-cell expansion during chemoradiotherapy was linked to improved recurrence-free survival in HPV16-positive patients.

The chain carries TRBV7-4 and TRBJ2-3; TRBD2 matches at 9 bases. This receptor was obtained from a human donor with HPV-associated anogenital cancer. Sequenced here: tumor tissue, sampled from a patient who underwent chemoradiotherapy. The CDR3 DNA reads as TGTGCCAGCAGCTTATGCGGACTAGCGCTTATTGAGGATACGCAGTATTTT. This codes for CASSLCGLALIEDTQYF.